This TCR beta chain was captured by sequencing in a study of blood T cell repertoires in COVID-19. Study details: PBMCs, B-cell-depleted T cells, or T cells were the source of the cDNA or gDNA that made up the material.

CDR1 MNHEY and CDR2 SVGAGI come from the germline V gene. The CDR3 spans 11 residues. Trimming shortened V by 10 bases and J by 1 base, and 7 bases separated the two germline ends. Two consecutive negative NP/OP PCR tests, clearance, or resolved symptoms defined Cohort 3 recovery. As originally analysed: Estimation of nucleated cell counts was performed using reference gene primer amplification. Only in-frame clones appear in the TCRdb table, and some are missing; sequencing was by immunoSEQ multiplex PCR. Clone size and V and J calls were adopted from that table, with D and trimming inferred from the DNA. The sample includes over 200,000 clones, 70% to 90% of them seen just once.

The sequenced material came from PBMCs or T cells enriched from blood (not recorded which). The receptor comes from a young man who had recovered from COVID-19. The chain couples TRBV6-5 to TRBJ1-1; D is unclear. CDR3 nucleotide sequence: TGTGCCACCGGGTCGAACACTGAAGCTTTCTTT. Translated, it gives CATGSNTEAFF.